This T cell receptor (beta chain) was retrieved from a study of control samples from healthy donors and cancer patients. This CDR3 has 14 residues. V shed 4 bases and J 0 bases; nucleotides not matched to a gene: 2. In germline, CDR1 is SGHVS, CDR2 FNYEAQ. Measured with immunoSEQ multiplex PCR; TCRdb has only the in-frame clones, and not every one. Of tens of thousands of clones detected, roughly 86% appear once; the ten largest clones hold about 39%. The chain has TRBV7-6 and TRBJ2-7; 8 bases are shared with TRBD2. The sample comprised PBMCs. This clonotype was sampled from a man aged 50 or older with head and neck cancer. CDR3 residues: CASSSGTSSYEQYF. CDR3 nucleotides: TGTGCCAGCAGCTCCGGGACTAGCTCCTACGAGCAGTACTTC.